A selection of T cell receptor beta chains follows, all from one sample in a study of cytomegalovirus exposure and HLA in healthy donors. The data were produced by immunoSEQ multiplex PCR, yet TCRdb's version contains in-frame clones alone and is incomplete. The sample shows roughly 150,000 clones, 85% to 90% of them seen only once. Sequenced material: PBMCs. The source is a man younger than 35 in good health and CMV-seronegative. CDR3s include the opening cysteine and the closing phenylalanine or tryptophan. The order of the fields is J gene, V gene, D gene, clone size, CDR3 protein, CDR3 DNA. The D gene is left open where the match is weak. Rows may omit the clone size; those that give it use once, few, many or a size class.

>TRBJ2-3|TRBV14|-|-
CASTSSGTDTQYF
TGTGCCAGCACGTCTAGCGGCACAGATACGCAGTATTTT
>TRBJ1-2|TRBV19|TRBD1|few
CASTPDRGDNYGYTF
TGTGCCAGTACTCCGGACAGGGGAGATAACTATGGCTACACCTTC
>TRBJ1-2|TRBV29-1|-|-
CSAQPGHLFQGYTF
TGCAGCGCTCAACCGGGACACCTTTTTCAGGGCTACACCTTC
>TRBJ2-7|TRBV19|-|-
CASSIAGGNYEQYF
TGTGCCAGTAGTATAGCGGGGGGCAACTACGAGCAGTACTTC
>TRBJ2-7|TRBV7-9|TRBD1|-
CASSPGTGDEQYF
TGTGCCAGCAGCCCGGGGACAGGGGACGAGCAGTACTTC
>TRBJ2-1|TRBV7-9|TRBD2|-
CASSLVRLAADNEQFF
TGTGCCAGCAGCTTGGTAAGGCTAGCGGCCGACAATGAGCAGTTCTTC
>TRBJ1-5|TRBV18|TRBD1|-
CASSPDRDRAQHF
TGTGCCAGCTCCCCCGACCGGGACAGGGCTCAGCATTTT
>TRBJ2-5|TRBV5-1|-|-
CASSLAGQLQETQYF
TGCGCCAGCAGCTTGGCCGGACAGCTGCAAGAGACCCAGTACTTC
>TRBJ1-1|TRBV25-1|-|-
CASSATGRAEAFF
TGTGCCAGCTCCGCGACGGGGAGGGCTGAAGCTTTCTTT
>TRBJ2-6|TRBV28|-|-
CASSLLGAKNSGANVLTF
TGTGCCAGCAGTTTATTGGGAGCCAAGAACTCTGGGGCCAACGTCCTGACTTTC